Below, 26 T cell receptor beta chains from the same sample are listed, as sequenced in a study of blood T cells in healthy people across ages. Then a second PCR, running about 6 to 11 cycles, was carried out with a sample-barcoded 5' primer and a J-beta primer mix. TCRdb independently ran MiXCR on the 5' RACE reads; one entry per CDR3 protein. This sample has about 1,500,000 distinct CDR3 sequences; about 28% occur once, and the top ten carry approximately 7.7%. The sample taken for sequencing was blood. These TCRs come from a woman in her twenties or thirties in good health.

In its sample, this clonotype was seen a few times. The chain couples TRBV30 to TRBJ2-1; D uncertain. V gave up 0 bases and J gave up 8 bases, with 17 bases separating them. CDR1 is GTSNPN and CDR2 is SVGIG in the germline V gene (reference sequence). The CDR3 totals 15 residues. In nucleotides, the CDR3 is TGTGCCTGGAGTGTACAATCTCGACTCGACTATGAGCAGTTCTTC. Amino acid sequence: CAWSVQSRLDYEQFF. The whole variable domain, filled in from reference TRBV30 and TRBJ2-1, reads SQTIHQWPATLVQPVGSPLSLECTVEGTSNPNLYWYRQAAGRGLQLLFYSVGIGQISSEVPQNLSASRPQDRQFILSSKKLLLSDSGFYLCAWSVQSRLDYEQFFGPGTRLTVL.

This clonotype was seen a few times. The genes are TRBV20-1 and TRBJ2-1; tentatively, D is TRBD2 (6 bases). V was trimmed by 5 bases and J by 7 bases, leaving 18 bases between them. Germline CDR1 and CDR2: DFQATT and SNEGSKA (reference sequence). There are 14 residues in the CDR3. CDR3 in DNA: TGCAGTGCTGTTACTAGCCACTGGGGGAATGAGCAGTTCTTC. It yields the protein CSAVTSHWGNEQFF.

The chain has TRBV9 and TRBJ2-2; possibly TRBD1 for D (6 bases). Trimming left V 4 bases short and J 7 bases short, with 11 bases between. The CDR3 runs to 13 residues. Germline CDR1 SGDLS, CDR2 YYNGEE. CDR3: CASSLGTFGELFF. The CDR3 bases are TGTGCCAGCAGCCTGGGGACATTCGGGGAGCTGTTTTTT.

The CDR3 loop reads CASSAQGQGTNYTF. Written as DNA, the CDR3 is TGTGCCAGCAGCGCCCAGGGACAGGGTACCAACTACACCTTC. The chain is built from TRBV9 and TRBJ1-2; 9 nucleotides agree with TRBD1. The CDR3 runs to 14 residues. V lost 3 bases and J lost 10; bases outside the gene matches: 10. Looked up from germline, CDR1 is SGDLS and CDR2 is YYNGEE. The entire variable domain, with the rest obtained from reference TRBV9 and TRBJ1-2, is as follows: DSGVTQTPKHLITATGQRVTLRCSPRSGDLSVYWYQQSLDQGLQFLIQYYNGEERAKGNILERFSAQQFPDLHSELNLSSLELGDSALYFCASSAQGQGTNYTFGSGTRLTVV.

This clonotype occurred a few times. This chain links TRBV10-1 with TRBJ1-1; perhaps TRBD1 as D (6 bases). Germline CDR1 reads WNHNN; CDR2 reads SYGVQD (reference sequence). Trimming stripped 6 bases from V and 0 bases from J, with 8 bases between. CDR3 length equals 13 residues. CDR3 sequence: CASRGALNTEAFF. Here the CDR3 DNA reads TGCGCCAGCAGGGGGGCGCTGAACACTGAAGCTTTCTTT.

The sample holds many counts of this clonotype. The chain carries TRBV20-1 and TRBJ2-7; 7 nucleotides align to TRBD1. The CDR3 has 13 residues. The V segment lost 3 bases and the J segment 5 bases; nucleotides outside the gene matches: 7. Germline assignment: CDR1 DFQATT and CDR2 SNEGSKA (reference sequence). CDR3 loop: CSARGQRNNEQYF. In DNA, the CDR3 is TGCAGTGCTAGGGGACAGAGGAATAACGAGCAGTACTTC.

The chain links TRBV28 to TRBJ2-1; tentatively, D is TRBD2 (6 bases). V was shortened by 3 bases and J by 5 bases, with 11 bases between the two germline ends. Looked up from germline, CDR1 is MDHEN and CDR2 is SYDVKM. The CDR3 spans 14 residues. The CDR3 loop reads CASSLTSADNEQFF. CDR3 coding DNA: TGTGCCAGCAGTTTGACTAGTGCCGACAATGAGCAGTTCTTC.

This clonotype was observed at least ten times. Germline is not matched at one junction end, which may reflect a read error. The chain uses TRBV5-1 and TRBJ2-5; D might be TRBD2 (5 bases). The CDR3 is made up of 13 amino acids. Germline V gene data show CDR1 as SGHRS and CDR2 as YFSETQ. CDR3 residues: CASSRTGQETQYF. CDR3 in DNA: TGTGCCAGCAGCCGAACGGGACAAGAGACCCAGTACTTC.

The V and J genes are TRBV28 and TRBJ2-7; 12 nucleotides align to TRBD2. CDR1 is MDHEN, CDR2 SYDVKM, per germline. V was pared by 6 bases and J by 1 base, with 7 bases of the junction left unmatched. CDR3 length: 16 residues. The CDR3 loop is CASSPTSGGGSYEQYF. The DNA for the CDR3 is TGTGCCAGCAGCCCGACTAGCGGGGGAGGGTCCTACGAGCAGTACTTC.

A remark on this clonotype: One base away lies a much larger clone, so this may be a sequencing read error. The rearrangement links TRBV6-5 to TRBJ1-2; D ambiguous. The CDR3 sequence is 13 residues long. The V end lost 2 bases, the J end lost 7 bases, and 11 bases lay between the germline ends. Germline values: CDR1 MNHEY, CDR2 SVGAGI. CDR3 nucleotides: TGTGCCAGCAGTTACGGCACTGACTCTGGCTACACCTTC. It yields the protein CASSYGTDSGYTF.

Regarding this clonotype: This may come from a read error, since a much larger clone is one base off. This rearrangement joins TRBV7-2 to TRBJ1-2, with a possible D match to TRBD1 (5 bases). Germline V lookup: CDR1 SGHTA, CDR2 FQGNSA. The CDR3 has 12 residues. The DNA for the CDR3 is TGTGTCAGCAGCGCAGACAGAAGGGGCTACACCTTC. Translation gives CVSSADRRGYTF.

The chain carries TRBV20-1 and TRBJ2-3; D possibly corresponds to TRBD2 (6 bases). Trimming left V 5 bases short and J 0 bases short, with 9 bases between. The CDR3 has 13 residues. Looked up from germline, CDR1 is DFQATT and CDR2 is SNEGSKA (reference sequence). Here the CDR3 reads CSAFAGSTDTQYF. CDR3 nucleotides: TGCAGTGCTTTCGCGGGGAGCACAGATACGCAGTATTTT.

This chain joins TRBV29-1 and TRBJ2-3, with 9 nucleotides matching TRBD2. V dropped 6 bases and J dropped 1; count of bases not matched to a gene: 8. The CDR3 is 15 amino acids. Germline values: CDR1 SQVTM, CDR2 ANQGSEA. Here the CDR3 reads CSVRRSSGGTDTQYF. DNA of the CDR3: TGCAGCGTACGCCGATCTAGCGGGGGCACAGATACGCAGTATTTT.

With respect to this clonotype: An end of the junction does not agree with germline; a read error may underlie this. Here the CDR3 reads CVSSVQLGDTQYF. The CDR3 DNA reads as TGCGTCAGCAGCGTCCAGTTAGGGGATACGCAGTATTTT. This chain connects TRBV5-1 to TRBJ2-3; D ambiguous. Germline V gives CDR1 SGHRS, CDR2 YFSETQ. This CDR3 contains 13 residues.

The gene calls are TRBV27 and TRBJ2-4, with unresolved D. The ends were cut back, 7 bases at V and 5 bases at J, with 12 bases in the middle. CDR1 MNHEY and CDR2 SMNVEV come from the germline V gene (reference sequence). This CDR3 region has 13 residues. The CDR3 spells CASKTQAQNIQYF. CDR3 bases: TGTGCCAGCAAAACTCAGGCCCAAAACATTCAGTACTTC.

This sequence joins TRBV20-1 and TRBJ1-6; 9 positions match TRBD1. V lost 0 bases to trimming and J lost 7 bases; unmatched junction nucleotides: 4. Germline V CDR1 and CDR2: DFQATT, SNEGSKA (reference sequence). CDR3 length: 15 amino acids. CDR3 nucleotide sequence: TGCAGTGCTAGAGATCTCGGGACAGGGAATTCACCCCTCCACTTT. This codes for CSARDLGTGNSPLHF.

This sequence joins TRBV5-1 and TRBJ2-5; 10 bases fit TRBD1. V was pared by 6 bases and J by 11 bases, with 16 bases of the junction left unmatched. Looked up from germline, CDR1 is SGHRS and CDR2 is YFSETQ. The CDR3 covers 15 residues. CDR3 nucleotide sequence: TGCGCCAGCATACCGGGACAGGGGCTTCACAATGAGCAGTACTTC. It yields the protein CASIPGQGLHNEQYF. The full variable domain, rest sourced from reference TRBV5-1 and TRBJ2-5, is KAGVTQTPRYLIKTRGQQVTLSCSPISGHRSVSWYQQTPGQGLQFLFEYFSETQRNKGNFPGRFSGRQFSNSRSEMNVSTLELGDSALYLCASIPGQGLHNEQYFGPGTRLLVL.

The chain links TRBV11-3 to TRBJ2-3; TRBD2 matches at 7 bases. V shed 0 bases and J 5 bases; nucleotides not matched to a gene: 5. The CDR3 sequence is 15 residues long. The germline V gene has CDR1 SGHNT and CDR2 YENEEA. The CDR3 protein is CASSLERGNRDTQYF. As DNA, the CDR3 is TGTGCCAGCAGCTTAGAGCGGGGGAATCGAGATACGCAGTATTTT.

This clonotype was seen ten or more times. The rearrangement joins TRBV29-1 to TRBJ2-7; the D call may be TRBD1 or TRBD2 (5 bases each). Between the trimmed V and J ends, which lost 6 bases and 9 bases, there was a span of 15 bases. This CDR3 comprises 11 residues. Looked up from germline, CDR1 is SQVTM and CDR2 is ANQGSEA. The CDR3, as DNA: TGCAGCGTCCGGGACCCTGCGGGGCAGTACTTC. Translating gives CSVRDPAGQYF.

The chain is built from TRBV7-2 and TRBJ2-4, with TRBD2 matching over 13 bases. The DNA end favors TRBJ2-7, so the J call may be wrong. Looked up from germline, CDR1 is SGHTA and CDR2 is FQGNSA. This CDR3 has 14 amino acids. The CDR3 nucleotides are TGTGCCAGCAGCTCCCGGACTAGCGGGGGCGAGCAGTACTTC. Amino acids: CASSSRTSGGEQYF.

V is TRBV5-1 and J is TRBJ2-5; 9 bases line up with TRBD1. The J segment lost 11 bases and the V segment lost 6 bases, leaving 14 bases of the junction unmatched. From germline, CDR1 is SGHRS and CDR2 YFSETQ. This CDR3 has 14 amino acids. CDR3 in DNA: TGCGCCAGCAACCGGATGGGACAGGGCTACGGGCAGTACTTC. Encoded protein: CASNRMGQGYGQYF.

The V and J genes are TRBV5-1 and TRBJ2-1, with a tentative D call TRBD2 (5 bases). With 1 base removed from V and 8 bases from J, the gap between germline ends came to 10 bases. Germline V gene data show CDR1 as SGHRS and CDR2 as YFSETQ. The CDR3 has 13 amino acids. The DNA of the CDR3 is TGCGCCAGCAGCTTGCCGGGAAAGGATGAGCAGTTCTTC. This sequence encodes CASSLPGKDEQFF.

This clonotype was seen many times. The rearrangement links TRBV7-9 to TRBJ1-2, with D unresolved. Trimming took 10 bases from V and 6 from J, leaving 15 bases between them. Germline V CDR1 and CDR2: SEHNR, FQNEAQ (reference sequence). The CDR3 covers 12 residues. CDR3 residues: CATRTDLNGYTF. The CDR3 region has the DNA TGTGCCACACGGACGGATCTGAATGGCTACACCTTC.

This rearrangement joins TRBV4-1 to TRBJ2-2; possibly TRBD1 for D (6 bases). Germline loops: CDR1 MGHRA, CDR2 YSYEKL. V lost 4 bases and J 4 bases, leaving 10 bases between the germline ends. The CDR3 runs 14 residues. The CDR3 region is CASSPRTATGELFF. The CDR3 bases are TGCGCCAGCAGCCCCCGGACAGCCACCGGGGAGCTGTTTTTT.

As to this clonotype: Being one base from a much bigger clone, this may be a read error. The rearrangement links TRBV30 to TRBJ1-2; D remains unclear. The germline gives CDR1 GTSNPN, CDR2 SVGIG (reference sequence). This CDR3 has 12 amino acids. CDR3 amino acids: CARSGVNYGYTF. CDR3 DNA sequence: TGTGCCCGGAGTGGGGTGAACTATGGCTACACCTTC. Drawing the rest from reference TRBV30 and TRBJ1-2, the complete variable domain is SQTIHQWPATLVQPVGSPLSLECTVEGTSNPNLYWYRQAAGRGLQLLFYSVGIGQISSEVPQNLSASRPQDRQFILSSKKLLLSDSGFYLCARSGVNYGYTFGSGTRLTVV.

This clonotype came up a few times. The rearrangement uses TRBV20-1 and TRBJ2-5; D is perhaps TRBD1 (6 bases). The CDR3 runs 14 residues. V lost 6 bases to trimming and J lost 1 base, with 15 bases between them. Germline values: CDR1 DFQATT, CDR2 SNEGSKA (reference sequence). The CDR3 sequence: CSAQDSRGQETQYF. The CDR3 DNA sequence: TGCAGTGCCCAGGACAGTCGCGGCCAAGAGACCCAGTACTTC.